This TCR beta chain was recovered during a study of early T cells in non-severe SARS-CoV-2 infection. Turning to the study itself: From unsorted whole blood, bulk RNA was sequenced, and the chains remained unpaired. Study findings and constraints: Clonotype matching in VDJdb favored anti-spike CD8 responses and did not capture private and CD4 specificities.

CDR1 and CDR2 (germline): SGHRS, YFSETQ. The V segment lost 3 bases and the J segment 5 bases; nucleotides outside the gene matches: 15. The CDR3 runs 17 residues. The table lists this clonotype with a few counts. Antigen: not known. Individual cDNA molecules each received unique molecular identifiers attached to them. In TCRdb, the 5' RACE reads were re-called with MiXCR into one record per CDR3 protein. The table has tens of thousands of distinct CDR3 sequences, about 4.4% seen once. The sample was whole blood. The chain carries TRBV5-1 and TRBJ2-5; 8 positions agree with TRBD1. The receptor's source is an adult who was a healthcare worker with PCR-confirmed SARS-CoV-2 infection or an uninfected control (not recorded which). The CDR3 is CASSSPDRTGRQETQYF. DNA of the CDR3: TGCGCCAGCAGCTCCCCTGATAGGACAGGGAGACAGGAGACCCAGTACTTC.